The clone carrying this T cell receptor (beta chain) was seen just once. The sample originates from a study of OX40 agonist ivuxolimab in advanced cancers. Generated by immunoSEQ multiplex PCR, the TCRdb table keeps only in-frame clones and is missing some. The sample consists of fewer than 90,000 clones, approximately 90% of them appearing once. The CDR3 totals 15 residues. The sample was CD4+ or CD8+ T cells sorted from blood, taken in a trial of the OX40 agonist ivuxolimab. The clonotype originates from an adult with an advanced solid tumor such as melanoma, head and neck, liver or kidney cancer. The chain is built from TRBV21-1 and TRBJ1-4. TRBV21-1 is marked as a pseudogene. CDR3 DNA sequence: TGTGCCAGCAGCAAAGAACCCCGGGAGAATGAAAAACTGTTTTTT. It translates to CASSKEPRENEKLFF.